Below are 16 T cell receptor beta chains sequenced from a single sample in a study of long-term antiretroviral therapy in people with HIV (dated by TCRdb to about 2022). The immunoSEQ hsTCRB v3.0 assay was used at survey level resolution to sequence the TRB variable region. The immuneACCESS repertoire file appears here via TCRdb, limited to in-frame rearrangements. These files lack a portion of the clones; in checked studies, under half of the deficit traces to unresolved V genes, and the cause of the others is not known. This sample gives 40,000 or so clones in total; roughly four fifths of them show up just once. Around 13% of the sample is taken by the ten largest. The sequencing used unsorted PBMCs, collected 0.3 years after starting antiretroviral therapy. These receptors all come from a man aged 18-30 years with HIV.

The V and J genes are TRBV10-2 and TRBJ2-5; 8 positions agree with TRBD2. Gene TRBJ2-7 matches the end of the DNA better, so the J call may be wrong. The CDR3 is 14 residues long. CDR1 WSHSY and CDR2 SAAADI come from the germline V gene. CDR3 sequence reads: CASNSASGPYEQYF. The CDR3 coding sequence is TGCGCCAGCAACTCTGCTAGCGGGCCTTACGAGCAGTACTTC.

The genes are TRBV7-9 and TRBJ2-2; 13 bases are a match to TRBD2. V was pared by 10 bases and J by 0 bases, with 11 bases of the junction left unmatched. CDR3 length: 18 residues. Germline V gene lookup returns CDR1 SEHNR and CDR2 FQNEAQ (reference sequence). CDR3 bases: TGTGCCATCCGGACTAGCGGGAGCCCCGGGGCGAACACCGGGGAGCTGTTTTTT. This encodes CAIRTSGSPGANTGELFF.

The chain couples TRBV19 to TRBJ1-2; no definite D call. The V gene lost 6 bases and the J gene lost 4 bases, with 9 bases spanning the gap. CDR1 LNHDA and CDR2 SQIVND come from the germline V gene (reference sequence). The CDR3 covers 12 residues. The CDR3 region has the DNA TGTGCCAGTAGGAAGCTGGGCTATGGCTACACCTTC. This encodes CASRKLGYGYTF.

This clone was observed a handful of times. J is TRBJ1-1 and V is TRBV5-1; 8 bases match TRBD1. The CDR3 is 14 residues long. Germline loops: CDR1 SGHRS, CDR2 YFSETQ. V shed 4 bases and J 7 bases; nucleotides not matched to a gene: 9. CDR3 protein: CASSAQGGVGEAFF. The CDR3 nucleotides are TGCGCCAGCAGCGCACAGGGGGGCGTGGGTGAAGCTTTCTTT.

The rearrangement links TRBV18 to TRBJ1-4, with D unclear. The V end lost 2 bases, the J end lost 5 bases, and 9 bases lay between the germline ends. The V gene's germline CDR1 is KGHSH and CDR2 LQKENI. The CDR3 has 14 amino acids. The CDR3 protein is CASSPNYGNEKLFF. CDR3 sequence (DNA): TGTGCCAGCTCACCAAATTACGGGAATGAAAAACTGTTTTTT.

The chain joins TRBV18 to TRBJ1-2; D is unresolved. The CDR3 covers 13 residues. In germline, CDR1 is KGHSH, CDR2 LQKENI. Trimming took 0 bases from V and 2 from J, leaving 4 bases between them. The CDR3 region is CASSPPRNYGYTF. CDR3 in DNA: TGTGCCAGCTCACCACCCAGAAACTATGGCTACACCTTC.

The chain carries TRBV4-1 and TRBJ2-7, with D possibly being TRBD2 (5 bases). Looked up from germline, CDR1 is MGHRA and CDR2 is YSYEKL. V lost 4 bases and J lost 2, with 12 bases in between. The CDR3 runs 14 residues. CDR3 sequence: CASSPLYSAYEQYF. In nucleotides, the CDR3 is TGCGCCAGCAGCCCGTTGTATAGCGCCTACGAGCAGTACTTC.

This chain's CDR3 is CASSPLGQRLNTEAFF. The CDR3 nucleotides are TGTGCCAGCTCACCATTGGGACAGCGTTTGAACACTGAAGCTTTCTTT. The chain combines TRBV18 with TRBJ1-1, with 7 bases lining up with TRBD1. CDR1 is KGHSH and CDR2 is LQKENI in the germline V gene. The CDR3 spans 16 residues. J lost 0 bases, V lost 2 bases, and 6 bases had no gene match. Full variable domain (rest looked up from reference TRBV18 and TRBJ1-1): NAGVMQNPRHLVRRRGQEARLRCSPMKGHSHVYWYRQLPEEGLKFMVYLQKENIIDESGMPKERFSAEFPKEGPSILRIQQVVRGDSAAYFCASSPLGQRLNTEAFFGQGTRLTVV.

The genes are TRBV12-5 and TRBJ2-1; possible D gene TRBD1, 6 bases. This CDR3 spans 13 amino acids. Germline assignment: CDR1 LGHNT and CDR2 FRNRAP. V dropped 5 bases and J dropped 6 bases, with 11 bases sitting between them. CDR3 sequence reads: CASGPDRLNEQFF. In nucleotides, the CDR3 is TGTGCTAGTGGTCCCGACAGGCTCAATGAGCAGTTCTTC. The variable domain in full, with the rest retrieved from reference TRBV12-5 and TRBJ2-1, is DARVTQTPRHKVTEMGQEVTMRCQPILGHNTVFWYRQTMMQGLELLAYFRNRAPLDDSGMPKDRFSAEMPDATLATLKIQPSEPRDSAVYFCASGPDRLNEQFFGPGTRLTVL.

This rearrangement joins TRBV7-2 to TRBJ2-5, with TRBD2 matching 8 bases. CDR1 SGHTA and CDR2 FQGNSA come from the germline V gene. This CDR3 region has 16 residues. The trim removed 7 bases at V and 4 bases at J, leaving 14 bases unmatched. The CDR3 sequence: CASNSRGGFLRETQYF. CDR3 coding DNA: TGTGCCAGCAACTCCCGGGGGGGGTTCTTAAGAGAGACCCAGTACTTC.

V is TRBV20-1 and J is TRBJ2-3; tentatively, D is TRBD2 (5 bases). The CDR3 has 10 residues. Germline V gene data show CDR1 as DFQATT and CDR2 as SNEGSKA (reference sequence). Deletions cut 7 bases from V and 9 bases from J, with 11 bases between. CDR3 nucleotides: TGCAGTGTCGGAGGCTTGACGCAGTATTTT. This translates into CSVGGLTQYF.

This clone was seen only a few times. The gene calls are TRBV6-5 and TRBJ2-7; D might be TRBD1 (6 bases). The germline V gene encodes CDR1 MNHEY and CDR2 SVGAGI. The V gene lost 0 bases and the J gene lost 6 bases, with 12 bases spanning the gap. The CDR3 is made up of 14 amino acids. This chain's CDR3 is CASSYSQGFSEQYF. As DNA, the CDR3 is TGTGCCAGCAGTTACTCTCAGGGGTTCTCCGAGCAGTACTTC.

The V and J genes are TRBV7-3 and TRBJ2-2; D is unclear. CDR3 size: 13 residues. The ends were cut back, 2 bases at V and 6 bases at J, with 7 bases in the middle. In germline, CDR1 is SGHTA, CDR2 FQGTGA. The CDR3: CASSLLSPGELFF. The DNA for the CDR3 is TGTGCCAGCAGCTTATTGTCACCCGGGGAGCTGTTTTTT.

V and J are TRBV5-4 and TRBJ2-3; D call uncertain. The V end lost 2 bases, the J end lost 2 bases, and 6 bases lay between the germline ends. This CDR3 is 13 amino acids long. The V gene's germline CDR1 is SGHNT and CDR2 YYREEE (reference sequence). In DNA, the CDR3 is TGTGCCAGCAGCTTCCAATACACAGATACGCAGTATTTT. Protein: CASSFQYTDTQYF. The full variable domain, completed using reference TRBV5-4 and TRBJ2-3, is ETGVTQSPTHLIKTRGQQVTLRCSSQSGHNTVSWYQQALGQGPQFIFQYYREEENGRGNFPPRFSGLQFPNYSSELNVNALELDDSALYLCASSFQYTDTQYFGPGTRLTVL.

This rearrangement joins TRBV5-3 to TRBJ2-1, with D unclear. TRBV5-3 is sorted into the ORF group, with uncertain function. The CDR3 covers 17 residues. V was shortened by 4 bases and J by 0 bases, with 17 bases between the two germline ends. In DNA form, the CDR3 reads TGTGCCAGAAGCCCGGATTTTAGGACCGACTCCTACAATGAGCAGTTCTTC. Amino acids: CARSPDFRTDSYNEQFF.

V gene TRBV12-5 combines with J gene TRBJ1-2; 7 nucleotides agree with TRBD1. Germline CDR1 reads LGHNT; CDR2 reads FRNRAP. The CDR3 has 14 residues. J was trimmed by 4 bases and V by 3 bases; bases with no gene match: 5. This CDR3 is CASGFAGGPYGYTF. DNA of the CDR3: TGTGCTAGTGGTTTCGCAGGGGGGCCCTATGGCTACACCTTC.